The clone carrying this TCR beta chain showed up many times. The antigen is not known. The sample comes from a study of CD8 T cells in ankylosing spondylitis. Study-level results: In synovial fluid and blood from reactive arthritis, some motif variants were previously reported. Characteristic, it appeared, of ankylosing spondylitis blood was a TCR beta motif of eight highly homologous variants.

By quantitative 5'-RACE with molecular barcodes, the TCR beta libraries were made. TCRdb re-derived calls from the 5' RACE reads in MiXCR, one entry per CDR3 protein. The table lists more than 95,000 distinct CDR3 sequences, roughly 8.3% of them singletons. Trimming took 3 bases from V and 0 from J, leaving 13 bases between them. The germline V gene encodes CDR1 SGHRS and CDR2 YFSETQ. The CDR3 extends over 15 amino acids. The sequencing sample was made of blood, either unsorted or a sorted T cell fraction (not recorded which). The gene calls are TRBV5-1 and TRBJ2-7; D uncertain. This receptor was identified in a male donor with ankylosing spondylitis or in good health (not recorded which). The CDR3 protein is CASSSGVESSYEQYF. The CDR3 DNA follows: TGCGCCAGCAGCTCCGGCGTCGAGAGCTCCTACGAGCAGTACTTC.